One and the same sample provided the 9 T cell receptor beta chains below, sequenced in a study of shared clonotypes between healthy human individuals. Method: immunoSEQ multiplex PCR; TCRdb's copy keeps in-frame clones and lacks some. The table shows 2 million to 2.5 million clones, with roughly 92% occurring only once. Sequencing input: naive CD4+ T cells from PBMCs. This sample's subset: CD45RA+ positively selected. The source is a man younger than 30 in good health. Some clones in this sample may be carry-over from other donors' samples.

The chain employs TRBV19 and TRBJ2-7; perhaps TRBD2 as D (5 bases). Looked up from germline, CDR1 is LNHDA and CDR2 is SQIVND (reference sequence). V was cut by 6 bases and J by 0 bases, with 12 bases left in between. CDR3 length equals 14 residues. CDR3 DNA sequence: TGTGCCAGTAGGAAGCGGCCTAGCTCCTACGAGCAGTACTTC. As protein: CASRKRPSSYEQYF.

This rearrangement joins TRBV7-3 to TRBJ2-2; D gene ambiguous. V was trimmed by 1 base and J by 2 bases, leaving 5 bases between them. Germline CDR1 is SGHTA and CDR2 is FQGTGA. The CDR3 is 14 residues long. The CDR3 DNA sequence: TGTGCCAGCAGCTTAATGCGCAACACCGGGGAGCTGTTTTTT. It yields the protein CASSLMRNTGELFF.

V is TRBV29-1 and J is TRBJ1-4; TRBD1 is a possible D gene (5 bases). The CDR3 has 11 amino acids. CDR1 SQVTM and CDR2 ANQGSEA come from the germline V gene. Trimming took off 3 bases at V and 8 bases at J, with 7 bases between the two ends. In DNA form, the CDR3 reads TGCAGCGTTGACAGGGACGAAAAACTGTTTTTT. Translation gives CSVDRDEKLFF.

The rearrangement uses TRBV5-1 and TRBJ1-4; possibly TRBD1 for D (6 bases). There are 14 residues in the CDR3. Trimming stripped 5 bases from V and 3 bases from J, with 11 bases between. Germline lookup yields CDR1 SGHRS and CDR2 YFSETQ. CDR3 nucleotide sequence: TGCGCCAGCAGACGGGCAGGGGCTAATGAAAAACTGTTTTTT. It is translated as CASRRAGANEKLFF.

CDR3 residues: CASSQGERVATNEKLFF. The DNA of the CDR3 is TGTGCCAGCAGCCAAGGGGAGCGGGTGGCAACTAATGAAAAACTGTTTTTT. The V call is TRBV4-2, the J call TRBJ1-4; unclear D gene. This CDR3 contains 17 residues. From germline, CDR1 is LGHNA and CDR2 YNFKEQ. V lost 1 base and J 0 bases, leaving 12 bases between the germline ends.

The chain employs TRBV4-3 and TRBJ2-7; 11 nucleotides match TRBD1. CDR3 length equals 15 residues. The ends lost 6 bases at V and 4 bases at J; junction bases unmatched: 8. Germline V gives CDR1 LGHNA, CDR2 YSLEER. The DNA for the CDR3 is TGCGCCAGCAGTAGATCGGACAGGGGGCCTTACGAGCAGTACTTC. This gives the protein CASSRSDRGPYEQYF.

The V gene is TRBV7-2, the J gene TRBJ2-1, with TRBD2 as a possible D gene (6 bases). Germline loops: CDR1 SGHTA, CDR2 FQGNSA. V gave up 2 bases and J gave up 0 bases, with 11 bases separating them. This CDR3 region has 16 residues. This CDR3 is CASSLHGGTSYNEQFF. Written as DNA, the CDR3 is TGTGCCAGCAGCTTACATGGCGGGACCTCCTACAATGAGCAGTTCTTC.

The chain links TRBV9 to TRBJ1-3; 8 nucleotides agree with TRBD1. Germline values: CDR1 SGDLS, CDR2 YYNGEE. The CDR3 loop spans 14 amino acids. The V gene end was trimmed by 5 bases and the J gene end by 10 bases; junction bases not matched to a gene: 11. The CDR3 protein is CASRGGTGTGTIYF. The CDR3 nucleotides are TGTGCCAGCAGGGGAGGGACAGGCACGGGGACCATATATTTT.

The rearrangement uses TRBV27 and TRBJ1-1, with no clear D. The CDR3 sequence is 13 residues long. The V and J ends lost 6 bases and 10 bases respectively, with 18 bases between them. Germline V gene sequence: CDR1 MNHEY, CDR2 SMNVEV (reference sequence). The CDR3 nucleotides are TGTGCCAGCAGCCACAACCGGAGGAGGAGAGCTTTCTTT. It encodes CASSHNRRRRAFF.